Listed below are T cell receptor beta chains from one sample, sequenced in a study of CD8+ T cells in alopecia areata. Profiled with immunoSEQ multiplex PCR; TCRdb holds only in-frame clones, not every one. The table includes approximately 120,000 clones, roughly 50% detected once. The sequenced material came from NKG2D-low CD8+ T cells sorted from blood. The receptors shown here come from a human donor with alopecia areata. The CDR3 runs from the conserved cysteine through the conserved F or W. Each record gives: V gene, D gene, clone size, J gene, CDR3 DNA, CDR3 protein. D genes are given only for firm matches. Clone size is not always given. Where it is, it says once, few, many or a class for expanded clones.

V gene: TRBV4-3
D gene: TRBD2
clone size: -
J gene: TRBJ2-2
CDR3 DNA: TGCGCCAGCAGCCCGGGACTAGCGGGAGCCAACACCGGGGAGCTGTTTTTT
CDR3 protein: CASSPGLAGANTGELFF

V gene: TRBV30
D gene: TRBD1
clone size: -
J gene: TRBJ1-5
CDR3 DNA: TGTGCCTGGGATACAGGGGCTCAGCCCCAGCATTTT
CDR3 protein: CAWDTGAQPQHF

V gene: TRBV27
D gene: TRBD2
clone size: -
J gene: TRBJ2-7
CDR3 DNA: TGTGCCAGCAGTTCGGGACTAGGCCTTACCTTTCCCTACGAGCAGTACTTC
CDR3 protein: CASSSGLGLTFPYEQYF

V gene: TRBV5-6
D gene: -
clone size: -
J gene: TRBJ2-7
CDR3 DNA: TGTGCCAGCAGCGCGGGACAGTATGAGCAGTACTTC
CDR3 protein: CASSAGQYEQYF

V gene: TRBV13
D gene: -
clone size: -
J gene: TRBJ2-1
CDR3 DNA: TGTGCCAGCAGCTTAGGTGGGGGGTCGGATGAGCAGTTCTTC
CDR3 protein: CASSLGGGSDEQFF

V gene: TRBV29-1
D gene: TRBD1
clone size: -
J gene: TRBJ1-1
CDR3 DNA: TGCAGCGTTGAAGACCCGACAGGGGGAGAAGGCACTGAAGCTTTCTTT
CDR3 protein: CSVEDPTGGEGTEAFF

V gene: TRBV25-1
D gene: TRBD2
clone size: -
J gene: TRBJ2-3
CDR3 DNA: TGTGCCAGCGACGTCCGGCGGGGGAGCACAGATACGCAGTATTTT
CDR3 protein: CASDVRRGSTDTQYF

V gene: TRBV7-8
D gene: TRBD2
clone size: -
J gene: TRBJ2-1
CDR3 DNA: TGTGCCAGCAGCCCCGGGACTAGTTCGGAGCAGTTCTTC
CDR3 protein: CASSPGTSSEQFF

V gene: TRBV30
D gene: -
clone size: -
J gene: TRBJ2-2
CDR3 DNA: TGTGCCTGGGGTCATAGTGGGGCGGGGGAGCTGTTTTTT
CDR3 protein: CAWGHSGAGELFF

V gene: TRBV11-2
D gene: -
clone size: -
J gene: TRBJ2-5
CDR3 DNA: TGTGCCAGCAGCGCAGCTCAGGGATACGAGACCCAGTACTTC
CDR3 protein: CASSAAQGYETQYF

V gene: TRBV5-1
D gene: TRBD1
clone size: few
J gene: TRBJ1-5
CDR3 DNA: TGCGCCAGCAGCCCCGGGACAGAGCATAGCAATCAGCCCCAGCATTTT
CDR3 protein: CASSPGTEHSNQPQHF

V gene: TRBV5-1
D gene: -
clone size: -
J gene: TRBJ2-5
CDR3 DNA: TGCGCCAGCAGCTTGGCCACGGGGAAAGAGACCCAGTACTTC
CDR3 protein: CASSLATGKETQYF

V gene: TRBV11-3
D gene: -
clone size: -
J gene: TRBJ1-5
CDR3 DNA: TGTGCCAGCAGCTTTCCGGACACCTTTAATCAGCCCCAGCATTTT
CDR3 protein: CASSFPDTFNQPQHF

V gene: TRBV30
D gene: TRBD1
clone size: -
J gene: TRBJ1-1
CDR3 DNA: TGTGCCTGTACTGAGGGGGCAATAGGAACTGAAGCTTTCTTT
CDR3 protein: CACTEGAIGTEAFF

V gene: TRBV4-1
D gene: TRBD1
clone size: -
J gene: TRBJ2-1
CDR3 DNA: TGCGCCAGCACCCTAGACACAGGGGGCTACAATGAGCAGTTCTTC
CDR3 protein: CASTLDTGGYNEQFF

V gene: TRBV29-1
D gene: -
clone size: few
J gene: TRBJ1-2
CDR3 DNA: TGCAGCGTTGAAGATGGGGGGCAGGATGGCTACACCTTC
CDR3 protein: CSVEDGGQDGYTF

V gene: TRBV30
D gene: -
clone size: -
J gene: TRBJ2-1
CDR3 DNA: TGTGCCTGGAGGCTAGTAGGCAATGAGCAGTTCTTC
CDR3 protein: CAWRLVGNEQFF

V gene: TRBV10-3
D gene: -
clone size: few
J gene: TRBJ2-3
CDR3 DNA: TGTGCCATCAGTGAGTCCAGGGACGAAAGCACAGATACGCAGTATTTT
CDR3 protein: CAISESRDESTDTQYF

V gene: TRBV29-1
D gene: -
clone size: -
J gene: TRBJ2-1
CDR3 DNA: TGCAGCGTTTTAAAACAAGAATCGGCTTTCGGTGAGCAGTTCTTC
CDR3 protein: CSVLKQESAFGEQFF

V gene: TRBV30
D gene: TRBD2
clone size: -
J gene: TRBJ2-1
CDR3 DNA: TGTGCCTGGAGTGCCCTAGCGGGAAATGAGCAGTTCTTC
CDR3 protein: CAWSALAGNEQFF

V gene: TRBV5-1
D gene: TRBD1
clone size: -
J gene: TRBJ2-7
CDR3 DNA: TGCGCCAGCAGCTGGGACAGGGGTTACGAGCAGTACTTC
CDR3 protein: CASSWDRGYEQYF

V gene: TRBV29-1
D gene: TRBD1
clone size: few
J gene: TRBJ2-1
CDR3 DNA: TGCAGCGGATGGGACAGGTTCTCCTACAATGAGCAGTTCTTC
CDR3 protein: CSGWDRFSYNEQFF

V gene: TRBV29-1
D gene: TRBD1
clone size: -
J gene: TRBJ2-1
CDR3 DNA: TGCAGCGTCGGGACAGCCAAAGGGAATGAGCAGTTCTTC
CDR3 protein: CSVGTAKGNEQFF

V gene: TRBV6-5
D gene: -
clone size: -
J gene: TRBJ2-3
CDR3 DNA: TGTGCCAGCAGCCTAGAAGATACGCAGTATTTT
CDR3 protein: CASSLEDTQYF

V gene: TRBV30
D gene: -
clone size: -
J gene: TRBJ2-5
CDR3 DNA: TGTGCCTGGAACCCGAGCCAAGAGACCCAGTACTTC
CDR3 protein: CAWNPSQETQYF

V gene: TRBV29-1
D gene: TRBD2
clone size: once
J gene: TRBJ2-1
CDR3 DNA: TGCAGCGTGGGGACTAGCGGACACAATGAGCAGTTCTTC
CDR3 protein: CSVGTSGHNEQFF

V gene: TRBV27
D gene: -
clone size: -
J gene: TRBJ2-3
CDR3 DNA: TGTGCCAGCAGTGGGACACAAGAGTACACAGATACGCAGTATTTT
CDR3 protein: CASSGTQEYTDTQYF

V gene: TRBV25-1
D gene: -
clone size: -
J gene: TRBJ2-3
CDR3 DNA: TGTGCCAGCAGTGAATCGGGCGGCTGGGGCGGTGATACGCAGTATTTT
CDR3 protein: CASSESGGWGGDTQYF

V gene: TRBV4-1
D gene: -
clone size: few
J gene: TRBJ1-1
CDR3 DNA: TGCGCCAGCAGCCAGGTACAGGGCACTGAAGCTTTCTTT
CDR3 protein: CASSQVQGTEAFF

V gene: TRBV27
D gene: -
clone size: -
J gene: TRBJ2-7
CDR3 DNA: TGTGCCAGCAGTTTAGGATCCAGGACCTACGAGCAGTACTTC
CDR3 protein: CASSLGSRTYEQYF

V gene: TRBV29-1
D gene: TRBD2
clone size: -
J gene: TRBJ2-5
CDR3 DNA: TGCAGCGCCGAGGTGGCGGGAGAGGTTGGAGAGACCCAGTACTTC
CDR3 protein: CSAEVAGEVGETQYF

V gene: TRBV27
D gene: -
clone size: -
J gene: TRBJ1-5
CDR3 DNA: TGTGCCAGCAGTTCCAGGGGCGGCCAGCCCCAGCATTTT
CDR3 protein: CASSSRGGQPQHF

V gene: TRBV29-1
D gene: TRBD1
clone size: -
J gene: TRBJ1-1
CDR3 DNA: TGCAGCGTAACAGGGGGTTGGAACACTGAAGCTTTCTTT
CDR3 protein: CSVTGGWNTEAFF

V gene: TRBV7-9
D gene: -
clone size: -
J gene: TRBJ2-1
CDR3 DNA: TGTGCCAGCAGCCTGATTGGGAATGAGCAGTTCTTC
CDR3 protein: CASSLIGNEQFF

V gene: TRBV28
D gene: -
clone size: -
J gene: TRBJ1-5
CDR3 DNA: TGTGCCAGCAGTTTCAGTGGTTCTCAGCCCCAGCATTTT
CDR3 protein: CASSFSGSQPQHF

V gene: TRBV29-1
D gene: TRBD2
clone size: few
J gene: TRBJ2-5
CDR3 DNA: TGCAGCGCTACGGGACTAGCGGTAGGGGAGACCCAGTACTTC
CDR3 protein: CSATGLAVGETQYF

V gene: TRBV29-1
D gene: -
clone size: few
J gene: TRBJ1-1
CDR3 DNA: TGCAGCGTTGACGGACAGAACACTGAAGCTTTCTTT
CDR3 protein: CSVDGQNTEAFF

V gene: TRBV14
D gene: -
clone size: -
J gene: TRBJ2-1
CDR3 DNA: TGTGCCAGCAGCCTAGTAGGTTTCAATGAGCAGTTCTTC
CDR3 protein: CASSLVGFNEQFF

V gene: TRBV29-1
D gene: -
clone size: -
J gene: TRBJ1-4
CDR3 DNA: TGCAGCGTTGTTGGGGAGTCTGAAAAACTGTTTTTT
CDR3 protein: CSVVGESEKLFF

V gene: TRBV27
D gene: -
clone size: -
J gene: TRBJ1-6
CDR3 DNA: TGTGCCAGCAGTTCTGGTAATTCACCCCTCCACTTT
CDR3 protein: CASSSGNSPLHF

V gene: TRBV7-9
D gene: -
clone size: few
J gene: TRBJ2-4
CDR3 DNA: TGTGCCAGCAGCTTACTGGACGGGAAAAACATTCAGTACTTC
CDR3 protein: CASSLLDGKNIQYF

V gene: TRBV27
D gene: -
clone size: few
J gene: TRBJ2-5
CDR3 DNA: TGTGCCAGCAGGGGGCCGGAAGAGACCCAGTACTTC
CDR3 protein: CASRGPEETQYF

V gene: TRBV29-1
D gene: -
clone size: -
J gene: TRBJ2-7
CDR3 DNA: TGCAGCGTTCTTCCGGGAGAGGCGAGGGAGCAGTACTTC
CDR3 protein: CSVLPGEAREQYF

V gene: TRBV6-5
D gene: TRBD2
clone size: -
J gene: TRBJ2-3
CDR3 DNA: TGTGCCAGCAGCTCCGGGACTAGCGGGAGTGATACGCAGTATTTT
CDR3 protein: CASSSGTSGSDTQYF

V gene: TRBV30
D gene: TRBD2
clone size: few
J gene: TRBJ2-3
CDR3 DNA: TGTGCGACGAGCGGGGTGACGGATACGCAGTATTTT
CDR3 protein: CATSGVTDTQYF